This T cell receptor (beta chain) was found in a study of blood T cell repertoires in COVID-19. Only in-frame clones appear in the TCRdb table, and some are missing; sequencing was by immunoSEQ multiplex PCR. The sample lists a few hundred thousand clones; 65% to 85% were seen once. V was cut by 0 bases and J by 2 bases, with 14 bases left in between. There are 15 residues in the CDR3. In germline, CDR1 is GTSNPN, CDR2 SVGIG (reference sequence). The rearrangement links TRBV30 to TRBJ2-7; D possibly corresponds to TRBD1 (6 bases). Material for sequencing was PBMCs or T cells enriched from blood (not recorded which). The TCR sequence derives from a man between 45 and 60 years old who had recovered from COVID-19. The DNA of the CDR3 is TGTGCCTGGAGTGTATCGATGGGGGCCGCCTACGAGCAGTACTTC. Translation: CAWSVSMGAAYEQYF. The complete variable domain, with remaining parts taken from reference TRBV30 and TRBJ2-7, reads SQTIHQWPATLVQPVGSPLSLECTVEGTSNPNLYWYRQAAGRGLQLLFYSVGIGQISSEVPQNLSASRPQDRQFILSSKKLLLSDSGFYLCAWSVSMGAAYEQYFGPGTRLTVT.